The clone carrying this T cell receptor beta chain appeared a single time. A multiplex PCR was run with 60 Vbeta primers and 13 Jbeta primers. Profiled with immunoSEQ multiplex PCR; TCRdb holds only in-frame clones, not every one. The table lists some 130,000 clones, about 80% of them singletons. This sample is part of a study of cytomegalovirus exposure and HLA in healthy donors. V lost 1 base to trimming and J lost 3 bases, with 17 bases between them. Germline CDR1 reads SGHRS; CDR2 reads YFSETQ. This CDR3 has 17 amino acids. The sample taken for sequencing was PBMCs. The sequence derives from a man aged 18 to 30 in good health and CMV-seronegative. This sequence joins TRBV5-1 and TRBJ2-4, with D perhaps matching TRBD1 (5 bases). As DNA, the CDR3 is TGCGCCAGCAGCTTGATCTTGGGGCCCGCCGGCAAAAACATTCAGTACTTC. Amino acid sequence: CASSLILGPAGKNIQYF.